The 2 T cell receptor beta chains presented below share a single source sample, sequenced in a study of identical twins. Via MiXCR, TCRdb re-called the 5' RACE reads, giving one row per CDR3 protein. The sample has 500,000 to 650,000 distinct CDR3 sequences, 20% to 25% seen once; the top ten hold around 0.47%. This sample was shared with a second study, whose subject was yellow fever vaccine responses in identical twins.

Sequenced sample: CD4+ T cells sorted from blood. The receptors here all came from a woman under 30 in good health.

This clonotype turned up a few times. The rearrangement uses TRBV5-5 and TRBJ2-7; possibly TRBD2 for D (5 bases). Per the germline V gene, CDR1 is SGHKS and CDR2 is YYEKEE (reference sequence). The CDR3 runs 14 residues. V lost 4 bases, J lost 5 bases, and 16 bases lay in between. Here the CDR3 DNA reads TGTGCCAGCAGCCGCTTGGGAGACTTGGACGAGCAGTACGTC. Translation gives CASSRLGDLDEQYV.

The V call is TRBV5-1, the J call TRBJ2-7; 7 positions match TRBD2. Germline CDR1 is SGHRS and CDR2 is YFSETQ. The CDR3 contains 15 residues. V lost 0 bases to trimming and J lost 2 bases; unmatched junction nucleotides: 5. The CDR3 protein is CASSLEVSGPYEQYF. For the CDR3, the DNA is TGCGCCAGCAGCTTGGAGGTTAGCGGGCCCTACGAGCAGTACTTC.